A single sample is the source of the 19 T cell receptor beta chains below, sequenced in a study of blood T cell repertoires in COVID-19. Measured with immunoSEQ multiplex PCR; TCRdb has only the in-frame clones, and not every one. The sample contains fewer than 250,000 clones, around 84% of which appear only once. The sequenced material came from PBMCs or T cells enriched from blood (not recorded which). The source of these receptors is a middle-aged woman who had recovered from COVID-19.

The gene calls are TRBV7-2 and TRBJ1-5; 7 positions match TRBD1. V was clipped by 5 bases and J by 5 bases; unmatched bases: 3. Looked up from germline, CDR1 is SGHTA and CDR2 is FQGNSA. The CDR3 has 13 amino acids. For the CDR3, the DNA is TGTGCCAGCAGCCCGGACAGGCATCAGCCCCAGCATTTT. Amino acid sequence: CASSPDRHQPQHF.

The chain employs TRBV11-3 and TRBJ1-6; D is unresolved. CDR1 is SGHNT and CDR2 is YENEEA in the germline V gene. This CDR3 is 13 amino acids long. The V end lost 5 bases, the J end lost 10 bases, and 12 bases lay between the germline ends. The CDR3 loop is CASSPAVGSPLHF. DNA of the CDR3: TGTGCCAGCAGCCCGGCGGTTGGGTCACCCCTCCACTTT.

The gene calls are TRBV11-2 and TRBJ2-3; 9 positions match TRBD2. The CDR3 runs to 17 residues. Trimming cost V 2 bases and J 3 bases; bases outside gene matches: 9. The germline V gene encodes CDR1 SGHAT and CDR2 FQNNGV. CDR3 coding DNA: TGTGCCAGCAGCTTATTTGGCGGGAGGGGTCGGACAGATACGCAGTATTTT. Translation gives CASSLFGGRGRTDTQYF.

The chain carries TRBV27 and TRBJ2-7; 7 nucleotides agree with TRBD2. Germline CDR1 and CDR2: MNHEY and SMNVEV (reference sequence). CDR3 length: 15 amino acids. V lost 2 bases to trimming and J lost 3 bases; unmatched junction nucleotides: 7. This CDR3 is CASSLKASGLYEQYF. The CDR3 nucleotides read TGTGCCAGCAGTTTAAAGGCTAGCGGCCTCTACGAGCAGTACTTC.

The gene calls are TRBV12-5 and TRBJ1-1; a weak D match, TRBD1 (5 bases). Trimming removed 0 bases at V and 4 bases at J, with 12 bases between. This CDR3 comprises 15 residues. The germline V gene encodes CDR1 LGHNT and CDR2 FRNRAP. CDR3 in amino acids: CASGLVLSRATEAFF. CDR3 nucleotide sequence: TGTGCTAGTGGTTTGGTACTGTCCAGGGCCACTGAAGCTTTCTTT.

V usage is TRBV19 and J usage is TRBJ1-4; D is unresolved. Trimming removed 10 bases at V and 2 bases at J, with 11 bases between. This CDR3 comprises 13 residues. Germline CDR1 is LNHDA and CDR2 is SQIVND (reference sequence). CDR3: CAIGGRTNEKLFF. Written as DNA, the CDR3 is TGTGCCATCGGAGGTAGGACTAATGAAAAACTGTTTTTT.

The gene calls are TRBV14 and TRBJ2-7, with D maybe TRBD2 (6 bases). The CDR3 is 12 residues long. The germline V and J ends were trimmed by 0 bases and 12 bases, with 12 bases remaining between them. CDR1 SGHDN and CDR2 FVKESK come from the germline V gene. The CDR3 sequence is CASSQEGRRVYF. The CDR3 DNA reads TGTGCCAGCAGCCAAGAGGGCAGGAGGGTGTACTTC.

CDR3 sequence: CASSLGRAGGYTF. As DNA, the CDR3 is TGTGCCAGCAGCTTAGGCAGGGCGGGAGGCTACACCTTC. V is TRBV11-2 and J is TRBJ1-2; a weak D match, TRBD1 (5 bases). The length of the CDR3 is 13 residues. V lost 1 base and J lost 8, with 11 bases in between. CDR1 SGHAT and CDR2 FQNNGV come from the germline V gene.

The chain has TRBV18 and TRBJ2-1, with TRBD2 as a possible D gene (6 bases). V lost 5 bases and J lost 15, with 14 bases in between. The CDR3 is 11 amino acids. CDR1 KGHSH and CDR2 LQKENI come from the germline V gene. The CDR3 sequence: CASSSRDLPFF. In DNA form, the CDR3 reads TGTGCCAGCTCATCCCGGGACTTGCCGTTCTTC.

This chain links TRBV5-1 with TRBJ2-7, with TRBD2 matching over 9 bases. The CDR3 spans 17 residues. Germline V gene sequence: CDR1 SGHRS, CDR2 YFSETQ. V was pared by 0 bases and J by 0 bases, with 7 bases of the junction left unmatched. The CDR3 loop reads CASSLAPSGTSSYEQYF. The CDR3 region has the DNA TGCGCCAGCAGCTTGGCCCCTAGCGGGACAAGCTCCTACGAGCAGTACTTC.

The chain has TRBV5-1 and TRBJ2-1; 7 positions agree with TRBD1. J was trimmed by 7 bases and V by 4 bases; bases with no gene match: 14. The CDR3 consists of 16 residues. CDR1 SGHRS and CDR2 YFSETQ come from the germline V gene. CDR3 sequence reads: CASSQQGNIRVNEQFF. The CDR3 DNA is TGCGCCAGCAGCCAACAGGGGAACATACGGGTGAATGAGCAGTTCTTC.

This chain uses TRBV6-5 with TRBJ1-4; TRBD1 aligns across 7 bases. V dropped 6 bases and J dropped 7; count of bases not matched to a gene: 11. Germline V gene data show CDR1 as MNHEY and CDR2 as SVGAGI. The CDR3 runs to 15 residues. CDR3 sequence reads: CASRIWGRTGEKLFF. The CDR3 bases are TGTGCCAGCAGGATCTGGGGGAGGACAGGTGAAAAACTGTTTTTT.

This chain connects TRBV9 to TRBJ2-5; D is possibly TRBD1 (6 bases). The CDR3 extends over 16 amino acids. The V gene lost 4 bases and the J gene lost 4 bases, with 20 bases spanning the gap. The germline CDR1 and CDR2 sequences are SGDLS and YYNGEE. CDR3 nucleotide sequence: TGTGCCAGCAGCCAAAGTGAGGGGGAGTTGTCAGAGACCCAGTACTTC. Translation: CASSQSEGELSETQYF.

This clone was seen at least ten times. The rearrangement uses TRBV30 and TRBJ2-3; D is uncertain. This CDR3 region has 13 residues. V was trimmed by 5 bases and J by 6 bases, leaving 15 bases between them. CDR1 and CDR2 from the germline V gene are GTSNPN and SVGIG (reference sequence). The CDR3 is CAWSGGSGDTQYF. CDR3 coding DNA: TGTGCCTGGTCGGGTGGTTCCGGGGATACGCAGTATTTT. The variable domain in full, completed from reference TRBV30 and TRBJ2-3, reads SQTIHQWPATLVQPVGSPLSLECTVEGTSNPNLYWYRQAAGRGLQLLFYSVGIGQISSEVPQNLSASRPQDRQFILSSKKLLLSDSGFYLCAWSGGSGDTQYFGPGTRLTVL.

This clone occurred once. The chain joins TRBV28 to TRBJ1-6, with 12 bases fitting TRBD1. The germline V gene has CDR1 MDHEN and CDR2 SYDVKM. V dropped 7 bases and J dropped 9; count of bases not matched to a gene: 7. CDR3 length: 15 residues. DNA for the CDR3: TGTGCCAGCATCCCTCGGGACAGGGGGCTTTCACCCCTCCACTTT. Translation gives CASIPRDRGLSPLHF.

The V and J genes are TRBV9 and TRBJ2-7, with D maybe TRBD2 (6 bases). Trimming removed 3 bases at V and 4 bases at J, with 11 bases between. Germline-derived CDR1 and CDR2 are SGDLS and YYNGEE. CDR3 length equals 13 residues. CDR3 sequence (DNA): TGTGCCAGCAGCGCAGTGGGGGGTTACGAGCAGTACTTC. Translated, it gives CASSAVGGYEQYF. Drawing the rest from reference TRBV9 and TRBJ2-7, the complete variable domain is DSGVTQTPKHLITATGQRVTLRCSPRSGDLSVYWYQQSLDQGLQFLIQYYNGEERAKGNILERFSAQQFPDLHSELNLSSLELGDSALYFCASSAVGGYEQYFGPGTRLTVT.

The chain uses TRBV30 and TRBJ1-2; 9 bases are a match to TRBD1. Germline V gene lookup returns CDR1 GTSNPN and CDR2 SVGIG (reference sequence). This CDR3 is 15 amino acids long. V dropped 4 bases and J dropped 4; count of bases not matched to a gene: 10. The CDR3 spells CAWTARTGEVYGYTF. The CDR3 region has the DNA TGTGCCTGGACGGCCAGGACAGGGGAGGTCTATGGCTACACCTTC.

The chain joins TRBV18 to TRBJ2-3, with TRBD2 matching 9 bases. CDR3 length: 16 amino acids. CDR1 and CDR2 (germline): KGHSH, LQKENI. V was pared by 3 bases and J by 5 bases, with 9 bases of the junction left unmatched. In DNA, the CDR3 is TGTGCCAGCTCACCTCCCGGGACTAGCCCTTTAGATACGCAGTATTTT. It codes for CASSPPGTSPLDTQYF. The variable domain in full, completed from reference TRBV18 and TRBJ2-3, reads NAGVMQNPRHLVRRRGQEARLRCSPMKGHSHVYWYRQLPEEGLKFMVYLQKENIIDESGMPKERFSAEFPKEGPSILRIQQVVRGDSAAYFCASSPPGTSPLDTQYFGPGTRLTVL.

This CDR3 is CASSSTRRTEAFF. The CDR3 DNA reads TGTGCCAGCAGTTCGACACGTAGGACTGAAGCTTTCTTT. This sequence joins TRBV28 and TRBJ1-1; unclear D gene. Trimming left V 4 bases short and J 5 bases short, with 11 bases between. Germline values: CDR1 MDHEN, CDR2 SYDVKM. CDR3 length: 13 residues. Using reference TRBV28 and TRBJ1-1 for the parts outside the CDR3, the full variable domain is DVKVTQSSRYLVKRTGEKVFLECVQDMDHENMFWYRQDPGLGLRLIYFSYDVKMKEKGDIPEGYSVSREKKERFSLILESASTNQTSMYLCASSSTRRTEAFFGQGTRLTVV.